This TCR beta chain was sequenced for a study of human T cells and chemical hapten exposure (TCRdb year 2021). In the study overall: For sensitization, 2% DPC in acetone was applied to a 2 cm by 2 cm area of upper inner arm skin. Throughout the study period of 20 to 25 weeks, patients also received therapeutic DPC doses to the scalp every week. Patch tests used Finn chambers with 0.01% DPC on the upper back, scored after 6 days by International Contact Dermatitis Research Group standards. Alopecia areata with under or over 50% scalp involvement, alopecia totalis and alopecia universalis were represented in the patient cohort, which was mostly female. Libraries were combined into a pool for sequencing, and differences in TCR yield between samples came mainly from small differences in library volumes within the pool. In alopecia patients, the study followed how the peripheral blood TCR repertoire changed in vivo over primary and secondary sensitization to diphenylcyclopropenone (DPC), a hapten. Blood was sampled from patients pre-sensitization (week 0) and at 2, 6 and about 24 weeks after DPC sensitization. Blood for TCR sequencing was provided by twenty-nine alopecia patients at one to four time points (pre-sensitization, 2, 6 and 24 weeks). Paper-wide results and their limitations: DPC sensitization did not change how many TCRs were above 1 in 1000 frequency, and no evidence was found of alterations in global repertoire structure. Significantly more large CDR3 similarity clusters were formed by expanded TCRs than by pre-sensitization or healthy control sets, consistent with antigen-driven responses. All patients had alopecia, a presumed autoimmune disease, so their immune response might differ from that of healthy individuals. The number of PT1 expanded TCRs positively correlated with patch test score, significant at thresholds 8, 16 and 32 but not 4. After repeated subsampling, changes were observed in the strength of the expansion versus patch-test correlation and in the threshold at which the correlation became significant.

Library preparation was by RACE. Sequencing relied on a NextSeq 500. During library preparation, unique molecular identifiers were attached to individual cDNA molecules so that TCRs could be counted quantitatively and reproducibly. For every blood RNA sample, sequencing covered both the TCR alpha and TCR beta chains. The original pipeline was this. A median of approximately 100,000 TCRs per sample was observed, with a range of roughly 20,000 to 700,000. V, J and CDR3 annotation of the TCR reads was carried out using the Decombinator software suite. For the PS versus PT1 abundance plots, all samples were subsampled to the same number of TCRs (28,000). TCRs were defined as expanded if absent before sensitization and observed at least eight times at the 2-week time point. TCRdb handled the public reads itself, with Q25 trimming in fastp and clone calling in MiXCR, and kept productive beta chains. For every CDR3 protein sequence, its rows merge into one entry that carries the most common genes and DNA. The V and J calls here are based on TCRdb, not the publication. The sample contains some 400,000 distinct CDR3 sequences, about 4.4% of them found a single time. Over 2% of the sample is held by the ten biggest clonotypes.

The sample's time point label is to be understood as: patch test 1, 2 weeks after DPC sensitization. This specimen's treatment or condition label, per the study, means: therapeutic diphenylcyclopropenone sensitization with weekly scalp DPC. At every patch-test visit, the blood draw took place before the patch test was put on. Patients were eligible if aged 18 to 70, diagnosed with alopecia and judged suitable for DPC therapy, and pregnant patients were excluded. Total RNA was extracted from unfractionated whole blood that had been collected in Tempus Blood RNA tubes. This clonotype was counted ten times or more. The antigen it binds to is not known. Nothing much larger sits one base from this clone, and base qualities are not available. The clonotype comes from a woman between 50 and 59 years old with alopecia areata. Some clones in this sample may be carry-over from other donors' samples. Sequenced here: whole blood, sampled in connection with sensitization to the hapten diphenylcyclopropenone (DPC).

The CDR3 corresponds to CASSDRLGAEQYF. The DNA sequence is TGTGCCAGCAGCGACCGCCTGGGTGCCGAGCAGTACTTC. The rearrangement joined TRBV3-1 to TRBJ2-7; no D gene can be assigned with confidence. CDR1 is given as LGHDT and CDR2 as YNNKEL, both from the germline V gene (reference sequence). From its cysteine to its phenylalanine, the CDR3 spans 13 amino acids. CDR3 DNA is the only sequence kept; it has 39 bases, read in frame from the first base. V drops 5 bases and J drops 6 bases, leaving 14 bases in between.